Listed below are T cell receptor beta chains from one sample, sequenced in a study of blood T cell repertoires in COVID-19. TCRdb's table, derived via immunoSEQ multiplex PCR, lists solely in-frame clones and lacks some. The table lists tens of thousands of clones, about 87% of them singletons. The sequencing input was peripheral blood. Receptor source: a human donor with active COVID-19. The donor label of this sample is uncertain. Each CDR3 is given with its conserved first and last residue. D genes are given only for firm matches. Only some rows state a clone size, as once, few, many or a class for expanded clones.

TRBD2 | TRBJ2-3 | NA | TRBV3-1/TRBV3-2 | CASSQVTGGLDTQYF | TGTGCCAGCAGCCAAGTAACGGGGGGGCTTGATACGCAGTATTTT
NA | TRBJ2-2 | few | TRBV28 | CASSKRGTGELFF | TGTGCCAGCTCGAAAAGGGGAACCGGGGAGCTGTTTTTT
TRBD1 | TRBJ2-7 | NA | TRBV19 | CASSIVTGTGRGEQYF | TGTGCCAGTAGTATAGTAACCGGGACAGGGAGAGGGGAGCAGTACTTC
NA | TRBJ2-7 | NA | TRBV12-3/TRBV12-4 | CASSLWGAYEQYF | TGTGCCAGCAGTTTGTGGGGGGCCTACGAGCAGTACTTC
TRBD1 | TRBJ1-2 | NA | TRBV28 | CASSLGTGKDYGYTF | TGTGCCAGCAGTTTAGGGACAGGGAAGGACTATGGCTACACCTTC
TRBD2 | TRBJ2-1 | NA | TRBV5-1 | CARISGRELRQFF | TGCGCCAGGATTAGCGGGAGGGAGTTGAGGCAGTTCTTC
TRBD2 | TRBJ2-1 | NA | TRBV7-3 | CASSPTSGRASEQFF | TGTGCCAGCAGCCCTACTAGCGGGAGGGCCTCTGAGCAGTTCTTC
NA | TRBJ2-1 | NA | TRBV29-1 | CSVESGSSYNEQFF | TGCAGCGTTGAGTCAGGTAGCTCCTACAATGAGCAGTTCTTC
NA | TRBJ2-3 | NA | TRBV7-9 | CATRTIGGTDTQYF | TGTGCCACCCGAACAATAGGAGGCACAGATACGCAGTATTTT
TRBD1 | TRBJ2-5 | NA | TRBV5-1 | CASSSGQGETQYF | TGCGCCAGCAGCTCCGGACAGGGGGAGACCCAGTACTTC
NA | TRBJ1-3 | NA | TRBV29-1 | CSVEGGARSHSGNTIYF | TGCAGCGTTGAGGGGGGGGCTAGGTCACACTCTGGAAACACCATATATTTT
NA | TRBJ2-7 | NA | TRBV28 | CASSPGGQAYEQYF | TGTGCCAGCAGCCCGGGGGGACAGGCCTACGAGCAGTACTTC
NA | TRBJ2-5 | NA | TRBV19 | CASSSRVLEETQYF | TGTGCCAGTAGTAGCCGGGTTCTAGAGGAGACCCAGTACTTC
TRBD1 | TRBJ2-1 | NA | TRBV28 | CASGADRVSYNEQFF | TGTGCCAGCGGGGCCGACAGGGTGTCCTACAATGAGCAGTTCTTC
NA | TRBJ1-5 | NA | TRBV10-2 | CASNLTVCNQPQHF | TGCGCCAGCAACCTGACTGTATGCAATCAGCCCCAGCATTTT
TRBD1 | TRBJ2-3 | NA | TRBV7-9 | CASSLEDRGHTQYF | TGTGCCAGCAGCTTAGAGGACAGGGGGCATACGCAGTATTTT
TRBD2 | TRBJ2-1 | NA | TRBV7-9 | CASSLRLAPYNEQFF | TGTGCCAGCAGCCTAAGACTAGCGCCCTACAATGAGCAGTTCTTC
NA | TRBJ1-6 | NA | TRBV5-6 | CASSSLRDKNSPLHF | TGTGCCAGCAGCTCCCTCCGGGACAAGAATTCACCCCTCCACTTT
TRBD1 | TRBJ2-7 | NA | TRBV5-1 | CASSSLEGAGYEQYF | TGCGCCAGCAGCTCACTAGAGGGGGCGGGCTACGAGCAGTACTTC
TRBD1 | TRBJ1-1 | NA | TRBV6-6 | CASSRGQGARTEAFF | TGTGCCAGCAGCCGCGGACAGGGGGCGAGGACTGAAGCTTTCTTT
TRBD1 | TRBJ1-2 | NA | TRBV3-1/TRBV3-2 | CASSLGTEYGYTF | TGTGCCAGCAGCCTTGGGACAGAATATGGCTACACCTTC
NA | TRBJ2-3 | NA | TRBV7-3 | CASSLIGGTQYF | TGTGCCAGCAGCTTAATCGGGGGTACGCAGTATTTT
NA | TRBJ1-6 | NA | TRBV19 | CASIDSSYNSPLHF | TGTGCCAGTATCGACAGCTCCTATAATTCACCCCTCCACTTT
TRBD2 | TRBJ2-1 | NA | TRBV5-4 | CASSPSGTSGRVGEQFF | TGTGCCAGCAGCCCCTCCGGGACTAGCGGGAGGGTGGGTGAGCAGTTCTTC
TRBD2 | TRBJ2-1 | NA | TRBV5-4 | CASSSSGRPYNEQFF | TGTGCCAGCAGCTCCAGCGGGAGACCCTACAATGAGCAGTTCTTC
TRBD1 | TRBJ2-5 | once | TRBV11-2 | CASSSRTGLQETQYF | TGTGCCAGCAGCTCCCGGACAGGTTTACAAGAGACCCAGTACTTC
TRBD2 | TRBJ2-1 | NA | TRBV4-3 | CASSQVLAGVKYNEQFF | TGCGCCAGCAGCCAAGTGCTAGCGGGAGTAAAATACAATGAGCAGTTCTTC
NA | TRBJ2-7 | NA | TRBV4-1 | CASSQDFRYEQYF | TGCGCCAGCAGCCAAGATTTCAGATACGAGCAGTACTTC
TRBD1 | TRBJ1-2 | NA | TRBV7-3 | CASSPTGQGYYGYTF | TGTGCCAGCAGCCCGACGGGACAGGGCTACTATGGCTACACCTTC
NA | TRBJ1-3 | NA | TRBV2 | CASRGGISGNTIYF | TGTGCCAGCAGGGGCGGGATCTCTGGAAACACCATATATTTT
TRBD1 | TRBJ1-2 | NA | TRBV18 | CASSPGTGDYGYTF | TGTGCCAGCTCGCCCGGGACAGGGGATTATGGCTACACCTTC
NA | TRBJ1-1 | NA | TRBV12-3/TRBV12-4 | CASSLASNGEAFF | TGTGCCAGCAGTTTAGCGAGCAATGGTGAAGCTTTCTTT
TRBD2 | TRBJ2-5 | NA | TRBV7-2 | CASSLQRGFQETQYF | TGTGCCAGCAGCCTACAGCGGGGCTTCCAAGAGACCCAGTACTTC
NA | TRBJ2-2 | NA | TRBV24-1 | CATRRDMTGELFF | TGTGCCACACGAAGGGACATGACCGGGGAGCTGTTTTTT
NA | TRBJ1-5 | NA | TRBV7-3 | CASSADSNQPQHF | TGTGCCAGCAGTGCGGATAGCAATCAGCCCCAGCATTTT
TRBD1 | TRBJ1-2 | NA | TRBV2 | CASSAQVEPGQGRSGYTF | TGTGCCAGCAGTGCACAAGTTGAACCGGGACAGGGCCGGTCAGGCTACACCTTC
NA | TRBJ1-1 | NA | TRBV28 | CASSLEAIPAAFF | TGTGCCAGCAGTTTAGAAGCCATTCCCGCGGCTTTCTTT
NA | TRBJ1-1 | NA | TRBV7-2 | CASTLSSSGTEAFF | TGTGCCAGCACCCTTAGCTCGAGCGGAACTGAAGCTTTCTTT
NA | TRBJ2-7 | NA | TRBV25-1 | CASSELGTGISYEQYF | TGTGCCAGCAGTGAATTAGGGACTGGCATCTCCTACGAGCAGTACTTC
NA | TRBJ1-6 | NA | TRBV3-1/TRBV3-2 | CASSQGQVYSPLHF | TGTGCCAGCAGCCAAGGACAGGTATATTCACCCCTCCACTTT
TRBD2 | TRBJ2-3 | NA | TRBV9 | CASSVGVTSVGPTDTQYF | TGTGCCAGCAGCGTAGGTGTGACTAGCGTGGGGCCAACAGATACGCAGTATTTT